Detailed here is one TCR beta chain. Method: immunoSEQ multiplex PCR; TCRdb's copy keeps in-frame clones and lacks some. Of hundreds of thousands of clones listed, 87% were seen once; the top ten hold around 3.6%. This sample was included in a study of Ad26.COV2.S vaccination and SARS-CoV-2 variants. Treatment meaning: about 20 received Ad26.COV2.S at low or high dose, single or two shots; a few received placebo; per-sample allocation not given. Sampling was performed 63 days after the first vaccine or placebo injection. V was cut by 6 bases and J by 0 bases, with 20 bases left in between. The CDR3 sequence is 17 residues long. The germline CDR1 and CDR2 sequences are MGHDK and SYGVNS.

The genes are TRBV25-1 and TRBJ1-1, with D tentatively TRBD1 (6 bases). The receptor was derived from a person aged 18-60 years who received the Ad26.COV2.S COVID-19 vaccine or a placebo. This sample comprised peripheral blood, obtained in a trial of Ad26.COV2.S vaccine versus placebo. CDR3 DNA sequence: TGTGCCAGCAGGGGTAGGGTACAGGGATGGATGAACACTGAAGCTTTCTTT. Translating it yields CASRGRVQGWMNTEAFF.